This T cell receptor beta chain is drawn from a study of blood T cells in healthy people across ages. At least ten counts were recorded for this clonotype. Its antigen is currently unknown. Isolated PBMCs totaled at least 6.5 million in each sample. A second PCR, run for 7 to 11 cycles, used a sample-barcoded 5' primer plus a J-beta primer mix. Via MiXCR, TCRdb re-called the 5' RACE reads, giving one row per CDR3 protein. The sample holds fewer than 2,000,000 distinct CDR3 sequences; roughly 32% are singletons and the top ten take around 11%. Trimming cost V 6 bases and J 5 bases; bases outside gene matches: 1. The CDR3 extends over 13 amino acids. Germline V gene sequence: CDR1 SQVTM, CDR2 ANQGSEA. Study-wide points: While age rose, TCR beta diversity per million T cells dropped in a roughly linear way. Greater diversity and more naive CD4+ cells were seen in long-lived donors than in aged donors. There was no known CMV status for donors, so expanded clonotype changes were possibly confounded.

The V call is TRBV29-1, the J call TRBJ2-3, with 14 bases matching TRBD2. This receptor was identified in a woman aged 25 to 39 in good health. The sequencing input was blood. CDR3 sequence (DNA): TGCAGCGTCGGGACTAGCGGGAGAGATACGCAGTATTTT. This gives the protein CSVGTSGRDTQYF.